This T cell receptor beta chain was captured in a study of post-analysis software for immune sequencing data. About this clonotype itself: Its cognate antigen is unknown.

Unique molecular identifiers were present in the TCR beta cDNA libraries. TCRdb ran MiXCR on the PCR reads and lists one entry per CDR3 protein. This repertoire shows 500,000 to 600,000 distinct CDR3 sequences, 44% found once; its top ten account for roughly 1.7%. Germline V gene lookup returns CDR1 MGHRA and CDR2 YSYEKL. The germline V and J ends were trimmed by 1 base and 13 bases, with 16 bases remaining between them. There are 14 residues in the CDR3. The study's findings and limits: Controls had lower frequencies than patients of about 5 TRBV segments, which included TRBV5-6, TRBV5-1 and TRBV20-1.

This receptor was identified in a girl between 5 and 17 years old with multiple sclerosis. Specimen: blood. V usage is TRBV4-1 and J usage is TRBJ2-2; possibly TRBD1 or TRBD2 for D (5 bases each). CDR3 nucleotide sequence: TGCGCCAGCAGCCAAGTTGATAGGGGAGTGGCGCTGTTTTTT. This gives the protein CASSQVDRGVALFF.